Each of the 29 T cell receptor beta chains below was sequenced from the same sample in a study of chemoradiotherapy in HPV16-positive cancers. Assay used: immunoSEQ multiplex PCR; TCRdb lists only in-frame clones, some missing. The profile shows 950 to 1,200 clones, about two thirds of them singletons. The source material was tumor tissue, sampled from a patient who underwent chemoradiotherapy. All receptors derive from a human donor with HPV-associated anogenital cancer.

The V gene is TRBV5-6, the J gene TRBJ1-4, with 9 positions matching TRBD1. From germline, CDR1 is SGHDT and CDR2 YYEEEE. The CDR3 covers 14 residues. J was trimmed by 6 bases and V by 1 base; bases with no gene match: 1. CDR3: CASSLRDRDEKLFF. DNA for the CDR3: TGTGCCAGCAGCTTGAGGGACAGGGATGAAAAACTGTTTTTT. Using reference TRBV5-6 and TRBJ1-4 for the parts outside the CDR3, the full variable domain is DAGVTQSPTHLIKTRGQQVTLRCSPKSGHDTVSWYQQALGQGPQFIFQYYEEEERQRGNFPDRFSGHQFPNYSSELNVNALLLGDSALYLCASSLRDRDEKLFFGSGTQLSVL.

In this sample, this clone turned up once. The chain links TRBV2 to TRBJ1-6, with D possibly being TRBD1 (5 bases). V shed 8 bases and J shed 9 bases, with 14 bases lying between them. This CDR3 comprises 13 residues. Germline assignment: CDR1 SNHLY and CDR2 FYNNEI. This CDR3 reads CASWGRRTSPLHF. DNA for the CDR3: TGTGCCAGCTGGGGGAGGAGAACTTCACCCCTCCACTTT.

In this sample, this clone turned up a few times. The chain combines TRBV6-6 with TRBJ1-2; TRBD1 agrees at 9 bases. This CDR3 spans 15 amino acids. The germline V gene has CDR1 MNHNY and CDR2 SVGAGI (reference sequence). V dropped 6 bases and J dropped 2; count of bases not matched to a gene: 7. The DNA for the CDR3 is TGTGCCAGCAGAAATCCGGGACAGGGAAACTATGGCTACACCTTC. It encodes CASRNPGQGNYGYTF.

The chain joins TRBV10-2 to TRBJ2-7; 12 bases line up with TRBD2. The CDR3 sequence is 18 residues long. The germline V gene encodes CDR1 WSHSY and CDR2 SAAADI. V shed 6 bases and J 0 bases; nucleotides not matched to a gene: 12. CDR3 nucleotide sequence: TGCGCCAGCAGGGATATCCGGACTAGCGGGACTAGCTCCTACGAGCAGTACTTC. Amino acids: CASRDIRTSGTSSYEQYF.

A few counts support this clone. This chain links TRBV10-1 with TRBJ1-6; D unclear. Trimming stripped 3 bases from V and 7 bases from J, with 7 bases between. CDR1 is WNHNN, CDR2 SYGVQD, per germline (reference sequence). This CDR3 contains 13 residues. CDR3 DNA sequence: TGCGCCAGCAGTGACATAACCAATTCACCCCTCCACTTT. Its protein product is CASSDITNSPLHF.

The rearrangement links TRBV10-3 to TRBJ2-1; D uncertain. The CDR3 spans 12 residues. Germline V gives CDR1 ENHRY, CDR2 SYGVKD. V was shortened by 2 bases and J by 5 bases, with 4 bases between the two germline ends. DNA of the CDR3: TGTGCCATCAGTGAGCCGCACAATGAGCAGTTCTTC. This translates into CAISEPHNEQFF.

This sequence joins TRBV30 and TRBJ1-6; D unclear. The CDR3 sequence is 13 residues long. Trimming pared 4 bases from V and 4 bases from J, leaving 8 bases between. Germline V gene data show CDR1 as GTSNPN and CDR2 as SVGIG (reference sequence). The CDR3 DNA follows: TGTGCCTGGAACCTGCAGTATAATTCACCCCTCCACTTT. Encoded protein: CAWNLQYNSPLHF.

By share, this clone ranks as large (0.1 to 1%). At the DNA level, this CDR3 is encoded by other sequences in the same sample as well. The chain uses TRBV4-2 and TRBJ2-7, with D unclear. Germline V CDR1 and CDR2: LGHNA, YNFKEQ. CDR3 length: 12 residues. Trimming removed 4 bases from V and 2 bases from J, with 6 bases in between. The CDR3 spells CASSPNTYEQYF. The CDR3 DNA is TGTGCCAGCAGCCCTAATACCTACGAGCAGTACTTC.

J is TRBJ2-5 and V is TRBV7-9; D is ambiguous. TRBJ2-7 matches the DNA end more closely, so the J call is doubtful. Looked up from germline, CDR1 is SEHNR and CDR2 is FQNEAQ (reference sequence). The CDR3 runs 14 residues. CDR3 DNA sequence: TGTGCCAGCAGCTTAGGATCGTTGGGCTACGAGCAGTACTTC. Translation gives CASSLGSLGYEQYF.

This clone showed up just a few times. The chain links TRBV6-5 to TRBJ1-1, with 8 positions matching TRBD1. V lost 4 bases, J lost 0 bases, and 1 base stayed unmatched. Germline V gene data show CDR1 as MNHEY and CDR2 as SVGAGI. The CDR3 has 14 amino acids. This CDR3 is CASSLDRVNTEAFF. The CDR3 DNA follows: TGTGCCAGCAGTTTGGACAGGGTGAACACTGAAGCTTTCTTT.

About this clone itself: The junction differs from germline at one of its ends, possibly a read error. The CDR3 DNA reads TGTGCCAGCAGCTTAGCGCCGGCAGGCCCAACGGCCTTC. It codes for CASSLAPAGPTAF. The chain joins TRBV7-8 to TRBJ1-2; no clear D. The CDR3 totals 13 residues. The germline gives CDR1 SGHVS, CDR2 FQNEAQ.

The chain employs TRBV28 and TRBJ2-1, with a weak D call TRBD1 (5 bases). Germline V gene sequence: CDR1 MDHEN, CDR2 SYDVKM. The V gene lost 7 bases and the J gene lost 6 bases, with 10 bases spanning the gap. CDR3 length: 12 residues. Here the CDR3 DNA reads TGTGCCAGCAACCAAAGGGGCAATGAGCAGTTCTTC. Translating gives CASNQRGNEQFF.

V usage is TRBV2 and J usage is TRBJ1-5; TRBD1 agrees at 10 bases. Germline CDR1 reads SNHLY; CDR2 reads FYNNEI. The V and J ends lost 5 bases and 7 bases, in that order; junction bases with no gene match: 5. CDR3 length: 14 amino acids. The CDR3 sequence: CASSMDRGKQPQHF. Written as DNA, the CDR3 is TGTGCCAGCAGTATGGACAGGGGGAAACAGCCCCAGCATTTT.

The genes are TRBV4-2 and TRBJ2-7; D ambiguous. This CDR3 is 13 amino acids long. V was clipped by 1 base and J by 3 bases, with 7 bases between them. Germline V gives CDR1 LGHNA, CDR2 YNFKEQ. CDR3 protein: CASSQAQNYEQYF. The CDR3 DNA reads TGTGCCAGCAGCCAAGCCCAGAACTACGAGCAGTACTTC.

The DNA of the CDR3 is TGTGCCAGTAGTATAGATCAGGGGCCTGCCTACGAGCAGTACTTC. Amino acid sequence: CASSIDQGPAYEQYF. This chain links TRBV19 with TRBJ2-7; weak D call: TRBD1 (6 bases). The V gene lost 0 bases and the J gene lost 2 bases, with 11 bases spanning the gap. The germline V gene has CDR1 LNHDA and CDR2 SQIVND (reference sequence). CDR3 length: 15 residues. Supplemented by reference TRBV19 and TRBJ2-7, the full variable domain reads DGGITQSPKYLFRKEGQNVTLSCEQNLNHDAMYWYRQDPGQGLRLIYYSQIVNDFQKGDIAEGYSVSREKKESFPLTVTSAQKNPTAFYLCASSIDQGPAYEQYFGPGTRLTVT.

V usage is TRBV14 and J usage is TRBJ2-1; D not certain. This CDR3 has 14 residues. Germline CDR1 is SGHDN and CDR2 is FVKESK. Between the trimmed V and J ends, which lost 4 bases and 4 bases, there was a span of 11 bases. CDR3 coding DNA: TGTGCCAGCAGCCCGATCGACACTTACAATGAGCAGTTCTTC. This translates into CASSPIDTYNEQFF.

The chain's CDR3 is CASRTSGVYEQYF. CDR3 bases: TGTGCCAGCCGGACTAGCGGGGTCTACGAGCAGTACTTC. This chain joins TRBV6-6 and TRBJ2-7; 12 bases map to TRBD2. CDR3 length equals 13 residues. Germline V lookup: CDR1 MNHNY, CDR2 SVGAGI (reference sequence). Trimming took 8 bases from V and 3 from J; bases not matched to a gene: 2.

The rearrangement joins TRBV9 to TRBJ2-7; 7 positions agree with TRBD1. Unmatched junction bases numbered 4, after V lost 4 bases and J lost 6 bases. This CDR3 spans 12 amino acids. The V gene's germline CDR1 is SGDLS and CDR2 YYNGEE. The chain's CDR3 is CASSKTGTEQYF. In nucleotides, the CDR3 is TGTGCCAGCAGCAAGACAGGGACCGAGCAGTACTTC.

The chain has TRBV7-9 and TRBJ2-7; D might be TRBD1 (5 bases). The CDR3 totals 15 residues. The germline CDR1 and CDR2 sequences are SEHNR and FQNEAQ (reference sequence). The V gene lost 1 base and the J gene lost 2 bases, with 12 bases spanning the gap. The CDR3 spells CASSLVLDITYEQYF. CDR3 bases: TGTGCCAGCAGCTTAGTCCTGGACATCACCTACGAGCAGTACTTC. Based on the CDR3 plus reference TRBV7-9 and TRBJ2-7, the full variable domain is DTGVSQNPRHKITKRGQNVTFRCDPISEHNRLYWYRQTLGQGPEFLTYFQNEAQLEKSRLLSDRFSAERPKGSFSTLEIQRTEQGDSAMYLCASSLVLDITYEQYFGPGTRLTVT.

This chain uses TRBV11-3 with TRBJ2-5, with TRBD2 matching over 16 bases. The V gene's germline CDR1 is SGHNT and CDR2 YENEEA. Trimming took 3 bases from V and 5 from J; bases not matched to a gene: 6. The CDR3 loop spans 17 amino acids. The CDR3 DNA is TGTGCCAGCAGCTTGGGACTAGCGGGAGGGGGCAGGGAGACCCAGTACTTC. Translation gives CASSLGLAGGGRETQYF.

This clone was counted only a few times. J is TRBJ1-1 and V is TRBV7-9; D ambiguous. Trimming took 2 bases from V and 2 from J, leaving 9 bases between them. Germline V CDR1 and CDR2: SEHNR, FQNEAQ (reference sequence). The CDR3 loop spans 14 amino acids. CDR3 nucleotides: TGTGCCAGCAGCTTACAGGAGATCAACACTGAAGCTTTCTTT. It codes for CASSLQEINTEAFF.

The rearrangement uses TRBV5-1 and TRBJ2-1; 8 nucleotides agree with TRBD2. V trimming: 5 bases; J trimming: 1 base; junction bases outside the gene matches: 14. Germline loops: CDR1 SGHRS, CDR2 YFSETQ. There are 18 residues in the CDR3. The CDR3 sequence is CASRPPERGWPSYNEQFF. The CDR3 nucleotides read TGCGCCAGCAGACCCCCCGAGCGGGGGTGGCCTTCCTACAATGAGCAGTTCTTC. The entire variable domain, with the rest obtained from reference TRBV5-1 and TRBJ2-1, is as follows: KAGVTQTPRYLIKTRGQQVTLSCSPISGHRSVSWYQQTPGQGLQFLFEYFSETQRNKGNFPGRFSGRQFSNSRSEMNVSTLELGDSALYLCASRPPERGWPSYNEQFFGPGTRLTVL.

This clone came up once. The genes are TRBV10-1 and TRBJ1-4; D is unresolved. The CDR3 totals 13 residues. V was trimmed by 3 bases and J by 10 bases, leaving 12 bases between them. Germline CDR1 WNHNN, CDR2 SYGVQD (reference sequence). The CDR3 is CASSDDTLGKLFF. The DNA for the CDR3 is TGCGCCAGCAGTGATGATACTCTTGGAAAACTGTTTTTT.

The chain combines TRBV6-6 with TRBJ2-7; 12 bases match TRBD2. Germline V gene sequence: CDR1 MNHNY, CDR2 SVGAGI (reference sequence). This CDR3 is built from 13 residues. J was trimmed by 3 bases and V by 10 bases; bases with no gene match: 4. The CDR3 DNA follows: TGTGCCACACGGACTAGCGGGGTCTACGAGCAGTACTTC. It encodes CATRTSGVYEQYF.

The rearrangement uses TRBV6-1 and TRBJ2-7; the match to TRBD1 covers 7 bases. Trimming took 7 bases from V and 2 from J; bases not matched to a gene: 11. This CDR3 has 15 residues. Germline CDR1 reads MNHNS; CDR2 reads SASEGT. This CDR3 reads CASNEFSTGTYEQYF. CDR3 coding DNA: TGTGCCAGCAACGAGTTCTCGACAGGGACCTACGAGCAGTACTTC.

The V and J genes are TRBV6-5 and TRBJ1-5, with D perhaps matching TRBD1 (5 bases). Germline loops: CDR1 MNHEY, CDR2 SVGAGI. The CDR3 is 14 residues long. The V and J ends lost 0 bases and 4 bases respectively, with 7 bases between them. For the CDR3, the DNA is TGTGCCAGCAGTTACTCGGGGGGGAATCAGCCCCAGCATTTT. This gives the protein CASSYSGGNQPQHF.

J is TRBJ1-2 and V is TRBV11-1; weak D call: TRBD1 (5 bases). The CDR3 is made up of 17 amino acids. Germline V CDR1 and CDR2: SGHAT, FQDESV (reference sequence). V was pared by 4 bases and J by 7 bases, with 25 bases between. CDR3 region: CASSSDRATRLTGGYTF. As DNA, the CDR3 is TGTGCCAGCAGCTCCGACAGAGCAACAAGACTGACTGGTGGCTACACCTTC.

This clone showed up just a few times. The rearrangement uses TRBV7-9 and TRBJ2-7, with 10 bases lining up with TRBD1. Trimming took 1 base from V and 0 from J; bases not matched to a gene: 3. The CDR3 consists of 16 residues. CDR1 is SEHNR and CDR2 is FQNEAQ in the germline V gene (reference sequence). DNA of the CDR3: TGTGCCAGCAGCTTAGGGGGACAGGGGCTCTCCTACGAGCAGTACTTC. This sequence encodes CASSLGGQGLSYEQYF.

This chain links TRBV5-1 with TRBJ2-2; 8 bases are shared with TRBD2. The CDR3 extends over 18 amino acids. V lost 2 bases, J lost 3 bases, and 12 bases stayed unmatched. Germline values: CDR1 SGHRS, CDR2 YFSETQ. CDR3: CASSFLPGGARDTGELFF. CDR3 sequence (DNA): TGCGCCAGCAGCTTCCTCCCGGGGGGGGCGAGGGACACCGGGGAGCTGTTTTTT.